This T cell receptor (beta chain) stems from a study of Tregs in tolerant kidney transplant recipients. Unstimulated Tregs (CD4+CD25+CD127-) and CD4+CD25- non-Tregs were sorted from PBMCs. CDR3 length: 15 residues. CDR1 is MGHRA, CDR2 YSYEKL, per germline. With V trimmed by 2 bases and J by 7 bases, 10 bases remained unmatched. Sequencing was performed with immunoSEQ multiplex PCR; in TCRdb, only in-frame clones are kept and a portion is missing. The table shows some 90,000 clones, with more than 80% occurring only once. This clone was observed once. Its matching antigen is unknown. Whole-study findings and limits: Findings come from small patient numbers and require larger validation.

The sample taken for sequencing was CD8+ T cells from blood. J is TRBJ1-2 and V is TRBV4-1, with 7 positions matching TRBD1. The TCR sequence derives from a human donor in good health. The CDR3 here is CASSQSGTVVFGYTF. The CDR3 bases are TGCGCCAGCAGCCAATCCGGGACAGTGGTATTTGGCTACACCTTC.